What follows are 7 T cell receptor beta chains derived from one specimen sequenced in a study of blood T cell repertoires in COVID-19. The method was immunoSEQ multiplex PCR; TCRdb's version includes in-frame clones alone and lacks a portion of them. Among about 150,000 clones, approximately 86% were seen once, and the ten largest hold less than 0.95%. Material for sequencing was peripheral blood. The receptor source for this set is a woman between 50 and 59 years old with acute or convalescent COVID-19.

The rearrangement links TRBV30 to TRBJ2-3; D possibly corresponds to TRBD2 (6 bases). Trimming stripped 3 bases from V and 0 bases from J, with 13 bases between. The CDR3 totals 15 residues. Germline lookup yields CDR1 GTSNPN and CDR2 SVGIG (reference sequence). The CDR3 loop is CAWRAARGSTDTQYF. The DNA for the CDR3 is TGTGCCTGGAGGGCCGCGCGGGGCAGCACAGATACGCAGTATTTT.

The chain carries TRBV9 and TRBJ1-1, with a tentative D call TRBD1 (6 bases). Germline CDR1 reads SGDLS; CDR2 reads YYNGEE. This CDR3 is 14 amino acids long. Trimming shortened V by 4 bases and J by 5 bases, and 15 bases separated the two germline ends. The CDR3 DNA reads as TGTGCCAGCAGCTTCGGACAGACGGGGACTGAAGCTTTCTTT. Protein: CASSFGQTGTEAFF.

The rearrangement joins TRBV9 to TRBJ2-7; D might be TRBD2 (6 bases). CDR3 length: 14 residues. Trimming took 4 bases from V and 4 from J, leaving 15 bases between them. CDR1 is SGDLS, CDR2 YYNGEE, per germline. DNA for the CDR3: TGTGCCAGCAGCTTTGGCGCGGGGTGGTACGAGCAGTACTTC. Its translation is CASSFGAGWYEQYF.

The chain uses TRBV27 and TRBJ1-1, with D possibly matching TRBD1 (6 bases). Trimming shortened V by 3 bases and J by 3 bases, and 14 bases separated the two germline ends. The CDR3 is made up of 15 amino acids. The germline V gene has CDR1 MNHEY and CDR2 SMNVEV (reference sequence). CDR3 loop: CASSFSAGVDTEAFF. The CDR3, as DNA: TGTGCCAGCAGTTTTTCGGCAGGGGTGGACACTGAAGCTTTCTTT.

The V and J genes are TRBV9 and TRBJ2-3, with no clear D. Germline values: CDR1 SGDLS, CDR2 YYNGEE. With 4 bases removed from V and 1 base from J, the gap between germline ends came to 13 bases. The CDR3 is 15 amino acids. CDR3 DNA sequence: TGTGCCAGCAGCCCCCGACTTATGCGCACAGATACGCAGTATTTT. It yields the protein CASSPRLMRTDTQYF.

The CDR3 loop reads CASSYFGPGLAGGRNEQFF. In DNA, the CDR3 is TGTGCCAGCAGCTATTTTGGACCGGGACTAGCGGGGGGAAGGAATGAGCAGTTCTTC. The V and J genes are TRBV7-6 and TRBJ2-1, with TRBD2 matching over 15 bases. Trimming cost V 4 bases and J 7 bases; bases outside gene matches: 14. The CDR3 covers 19 residues. Germline V CDR1 and CDR2: SGHVS, FNYEAQ.

The chain joins TRBV5-1 to TRBJ2-7; 7 bases align to TRBD1. The CDR3 runs to 15 residues. V was pared by 0 bases and J by 0 bases, with 3 bases of the junction left unmatched. Germline CDR1 and CDR2: SGHRS and YFSETQ. Written as DNA, the CDR3 is TGCGCCAGCAGCTTGGACAGGGGCTACTCCTACGAGCAGTACTTC. The encoded protein is CASSLDRGYSYEQYF. The full variable domain, completed using reference TRBV5-1 and TRBJ2-7, is KAGVTQTPRYLIKTRGQQVTLSCSPISGHRSVSWYQQTPGQGLQFLFEYFSETQRNKGNFPGRFSGRQFSNSRSEMNVSTLELGDSALYLCASSLDRGYSYEQYFGPGTRLTVT.